Here is one T cell receptor (beta chain) with its context. What it binds is not known. TCRdb's copy holds only in-frame clones and misses some; the assay was immunoSEQ multiplex PCR. The repertoire holds around 3,200 clones, with 84% as singletons. Germline V gene lookup returns CDR1 SNHLY and CDR2 FYNNEI. Trimming shortened V by 5 bases and J by 1 base, and 9 bases separated the two germline ends. The CDR3 has 13 amino acids. This record belongs to a study of ipilimumab plus nivolumab after autologous stem cell transplantation. Study-level information: A median of 8 nivolumab and 4 or 5 ipilimumab doses were given.

Regarding the study as a whole: The authors say TCR, Treg and microbiome findings warrant further study.

The input for sequencing was PBMCs, taken in a trial of ipilimumab plus nivolumab as post-transplant consolidation. The rearrangement links TRBV2 to TRBJ2-7; TRBD2 is a possible D gene (5 bases). This receptor was obtained from a male donor with multiple myeloma. CDR3 region: CASSRSGSYEQYF. The CDR3 DNA follows: TGTGCCAGCAGTCGGTCGGGGTCCTACGAGCAGTACTTC.